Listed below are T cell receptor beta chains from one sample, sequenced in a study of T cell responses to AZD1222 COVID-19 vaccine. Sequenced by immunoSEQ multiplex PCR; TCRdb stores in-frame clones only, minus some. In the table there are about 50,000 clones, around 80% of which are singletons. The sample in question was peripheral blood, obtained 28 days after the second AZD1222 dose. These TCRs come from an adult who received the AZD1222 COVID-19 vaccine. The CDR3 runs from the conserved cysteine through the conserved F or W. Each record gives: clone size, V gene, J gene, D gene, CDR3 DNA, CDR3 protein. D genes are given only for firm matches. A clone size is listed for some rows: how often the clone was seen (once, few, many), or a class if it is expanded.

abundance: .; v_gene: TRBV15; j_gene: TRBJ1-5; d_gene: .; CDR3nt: TGTGCCACCAGCAGAGGTTGGGATGGGAGCGGCAGCAATCAGCCCCAGCATTTT; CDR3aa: CATSRGWDGSGSNQPQHF
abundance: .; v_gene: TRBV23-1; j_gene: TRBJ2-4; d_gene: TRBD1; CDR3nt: TGCGCCAGCAGTCAATCCCCCGGGACAGGGAAATCTCTAGCCAAAAACATTCAGTACTTC; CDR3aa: CASSQSPGTGKSLAKNIQYF
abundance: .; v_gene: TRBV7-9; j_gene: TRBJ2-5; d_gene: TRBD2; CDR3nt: TGTGCCAGCAGCTTAGTCCTAGCGGGGGGAGAGACCCAGTACTTC; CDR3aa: CASSLVLAGGETQYF
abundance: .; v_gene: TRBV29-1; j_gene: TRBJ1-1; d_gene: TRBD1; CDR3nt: TGCAGCGTCGTGGCAGGGGGGAAGGGCGAAGCTTTCTTT; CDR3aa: CSVVAGGKGEAFF
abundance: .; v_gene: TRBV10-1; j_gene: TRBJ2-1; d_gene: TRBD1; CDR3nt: TGCGCCAGCAGTGACCCCGGGACAGGGCTTGATGAGCAGTTCTTC; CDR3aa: CASSDPGTGLDEQFF
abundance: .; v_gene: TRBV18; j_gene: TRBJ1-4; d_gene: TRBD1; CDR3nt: TGTGCCAGCTCACCCCCGGGACAGAATGAAAAACTGTTTTTT; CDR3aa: CASSPPGQNEKLFF
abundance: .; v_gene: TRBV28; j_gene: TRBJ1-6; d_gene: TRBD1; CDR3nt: TGTGCCAGCAGTACCCCGGGACAGGGAAATAATTCACCCCTCCACTTT; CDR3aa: CASSTPGQGNNSPLHF
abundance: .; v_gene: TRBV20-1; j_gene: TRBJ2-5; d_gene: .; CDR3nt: TGCAGTGCTAGAGCGGAAGAGACCCAGTACTTC; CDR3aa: CSARAEETQYF
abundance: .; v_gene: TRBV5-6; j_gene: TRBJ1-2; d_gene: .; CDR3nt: TGTGCCAGCAGCAATCGGGGTGGCTACACCTTC; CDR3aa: CASSNRGGYTF
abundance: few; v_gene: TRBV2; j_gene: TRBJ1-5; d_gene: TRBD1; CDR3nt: TGTGCCAGCAAGGGTGGACAGGGTAACAATCAGCCCCAGCATTTT; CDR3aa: CASKGGQGNNQPQHF